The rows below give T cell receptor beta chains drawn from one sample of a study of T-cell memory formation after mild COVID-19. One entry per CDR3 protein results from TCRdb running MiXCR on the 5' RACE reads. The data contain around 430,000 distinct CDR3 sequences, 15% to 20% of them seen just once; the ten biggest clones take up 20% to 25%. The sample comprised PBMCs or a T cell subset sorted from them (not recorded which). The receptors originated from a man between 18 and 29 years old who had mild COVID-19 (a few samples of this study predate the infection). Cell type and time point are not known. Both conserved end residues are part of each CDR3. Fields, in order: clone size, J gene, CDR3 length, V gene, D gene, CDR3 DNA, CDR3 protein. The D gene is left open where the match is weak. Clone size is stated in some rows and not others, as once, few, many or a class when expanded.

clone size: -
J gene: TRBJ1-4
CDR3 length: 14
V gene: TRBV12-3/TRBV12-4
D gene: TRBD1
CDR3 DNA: TGTGCCAGCAGTTTCAGGGGGGCTTTTGAAAAACTGTTTTTT
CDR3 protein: CASSFRGAFEKLFF

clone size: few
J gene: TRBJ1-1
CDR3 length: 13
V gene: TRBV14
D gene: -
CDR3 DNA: TGTGCCAGCAGCCAAAGGGCAGGCGGGGAAGCTTTCTTT
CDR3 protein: CASSQRAGGEAFF

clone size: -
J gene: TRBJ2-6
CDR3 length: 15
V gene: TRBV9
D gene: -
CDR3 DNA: TGTGCCAGCAGCCATGGCAGATCTGGGGCCAACGTCCTGACTTTC
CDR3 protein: CASSHGRSGANVLTF

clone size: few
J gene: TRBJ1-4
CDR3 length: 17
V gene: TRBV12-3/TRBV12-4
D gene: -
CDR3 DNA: TGTGCCAGCAAGTCCGGGCGAGAGGAGGTGAATCCTGAAAAACTGTTTTTT
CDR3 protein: CASKSGREEVNPEKLFF

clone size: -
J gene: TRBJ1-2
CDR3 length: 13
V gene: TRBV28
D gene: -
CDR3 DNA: TGTGCCAGCAGTTTATGGTCCGGGGATGGCTACACCTTC
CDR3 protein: CASSLWSGDGYTF

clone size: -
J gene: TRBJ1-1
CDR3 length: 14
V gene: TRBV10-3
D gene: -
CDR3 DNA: TGTGCCATCAGCGCCCGGGGAGGGGACGGTGAAGCTTTCTTT
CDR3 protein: CAISARGGDGEAFF

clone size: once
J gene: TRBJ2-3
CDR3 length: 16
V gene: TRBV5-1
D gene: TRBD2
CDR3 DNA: TGCGCCAGCAGCTTGGAGCCTAGCGGGGTAAGAGATACGCAGTATTTT
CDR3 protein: CASSLEPSGVRDTQYF

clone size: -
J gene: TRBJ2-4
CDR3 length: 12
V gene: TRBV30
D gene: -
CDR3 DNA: TGTGCCTGGGGGACGGGTGGCTACATTCAGTACTTC
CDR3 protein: CAWGTGGYIQYF

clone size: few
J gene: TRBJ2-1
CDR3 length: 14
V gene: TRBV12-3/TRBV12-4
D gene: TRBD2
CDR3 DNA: TGTGCCAGCAGTTTCCCGGGGGGGCCGAATGAGCAGTTCTTC
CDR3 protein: CASSFPGGPNEQFF

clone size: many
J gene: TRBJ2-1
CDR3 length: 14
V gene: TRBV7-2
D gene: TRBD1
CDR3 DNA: TGTGCCAGCAGCTTGGACCAGGGGGCCAATGAGCAGTTCTTC
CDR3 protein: CASSLDQGANEQFF

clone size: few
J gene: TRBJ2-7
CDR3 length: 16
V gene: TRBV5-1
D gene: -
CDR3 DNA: TGCGCCAGCAGCTTGGATAGTCAGGACTTCTCCTACGAGCAGTACTTC
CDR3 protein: CASSLDSQDFSYEQYF

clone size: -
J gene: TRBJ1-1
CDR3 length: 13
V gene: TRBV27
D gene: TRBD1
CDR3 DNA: TGTGCCAGCAGTTTACCCACAGGGGGACAGGCTTTCTTT
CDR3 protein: CASSLPTGGQAFF

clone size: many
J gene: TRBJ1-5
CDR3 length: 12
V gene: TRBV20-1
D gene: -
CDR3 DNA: TGCAGTGCTAGAGAATATGGTCAGCCCCAGCATTTT
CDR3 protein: CSAREYGQPQHF

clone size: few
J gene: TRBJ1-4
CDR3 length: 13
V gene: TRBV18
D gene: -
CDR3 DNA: TGTGCCAGCTCCCCGCGGAATAATGAAAAACTGTTTTTT
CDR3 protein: CASSPRNNEKLFF

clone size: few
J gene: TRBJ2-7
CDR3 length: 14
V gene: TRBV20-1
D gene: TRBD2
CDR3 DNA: TGCAGTGCTTCACCGACTAGCGGAGGCTACGAGCAGTACTTC
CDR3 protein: CSASPTSGGYEQYF

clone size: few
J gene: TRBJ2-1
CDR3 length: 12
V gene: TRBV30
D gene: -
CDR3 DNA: TGTGCCTGGAGTGTACTTGGGGGAGAGCAGTTCTTC
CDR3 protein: CAWSVLGGEQFF

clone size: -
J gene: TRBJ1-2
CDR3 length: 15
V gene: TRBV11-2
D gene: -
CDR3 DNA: TGTGCCAGCAGATACAATCCAGGGCGGATTCCTGGCTACACCTTC
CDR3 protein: CASRYNPGRIPGYTF

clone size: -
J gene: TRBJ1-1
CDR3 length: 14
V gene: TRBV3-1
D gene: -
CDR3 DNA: TGTGCCAGCAGCCAAAGAGCCGTGAACACTGAAGCTTTCTTT
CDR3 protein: CASSQRAVNTEAFF

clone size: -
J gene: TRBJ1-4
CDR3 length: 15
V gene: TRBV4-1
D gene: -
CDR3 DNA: TGCGCCAGCAGCCAAGAAGGGCACACTAATGAAAAACTGTTTTTT
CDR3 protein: CASSQEGHTNEKLFF

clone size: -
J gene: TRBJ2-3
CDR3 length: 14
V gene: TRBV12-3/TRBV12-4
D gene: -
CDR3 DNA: TGTGCCAGCAACAGCCACTCTAGCACAGATACGCAGTATTTT
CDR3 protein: CASNSHSSTDTQYF

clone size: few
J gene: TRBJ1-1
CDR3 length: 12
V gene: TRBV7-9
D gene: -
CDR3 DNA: TGTGCCAGCAGAACTAGGAACACTGAAGCTTTCTTT
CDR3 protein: CASRTRNTEAFF

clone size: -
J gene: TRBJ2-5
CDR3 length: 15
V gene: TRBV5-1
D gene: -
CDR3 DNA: TGCGCCAGCAGCTTCGAGGGACTGGAGGTAGAGACCCAGTACTTC
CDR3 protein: CASSFEGLEVETQYF

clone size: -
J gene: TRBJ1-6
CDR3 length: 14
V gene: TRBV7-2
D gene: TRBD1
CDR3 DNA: TGTGCCAGCAGCTCGACGGGACAGAATTCACCCCTCCACTTT
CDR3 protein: CASSSTGQNSPLHF

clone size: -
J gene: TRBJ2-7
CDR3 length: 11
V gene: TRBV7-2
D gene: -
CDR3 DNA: TGTGCCAGCAGCGGGGGACTGGGGCAGTACTTC
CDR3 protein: CASSGGLGQYF

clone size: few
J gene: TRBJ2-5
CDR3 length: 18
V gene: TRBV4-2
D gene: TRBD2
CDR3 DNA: TGTGCCAGCAGCCAGAGCCAAAGCGGGGGGGCTGGACAAGAGACCCAGTACTTC
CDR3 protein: CASSQSQSGGAGQETQYF

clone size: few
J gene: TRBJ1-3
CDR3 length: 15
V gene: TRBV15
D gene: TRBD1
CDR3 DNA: TGTGCCACCAGCTTGACAGGGAATACTGGAAACACCATATATTTT
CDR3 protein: CATSLTGNTGNTIYF

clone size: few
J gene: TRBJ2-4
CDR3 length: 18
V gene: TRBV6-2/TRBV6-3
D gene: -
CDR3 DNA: TGTGCCAGCAGGCTACGGGACGCGTCCCTTCTAGCCAAAAACATTCAGTACTTC
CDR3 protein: CASRLRDASLLAKNIQYF

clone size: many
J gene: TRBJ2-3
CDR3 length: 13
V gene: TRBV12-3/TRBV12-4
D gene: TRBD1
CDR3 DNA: TGTGCCAGCCGGGACAGGAACACAGATACGCAGTATTTT
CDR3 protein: CASRDRNTDTQYF

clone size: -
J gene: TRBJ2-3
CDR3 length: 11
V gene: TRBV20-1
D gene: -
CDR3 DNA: TGCAGTGCTAGCGGTGGAGATACGCAGTATTTT
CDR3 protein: CSASGGDTQYF

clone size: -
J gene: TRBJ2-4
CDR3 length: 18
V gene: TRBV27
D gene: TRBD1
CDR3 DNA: TGTGCCAGCAGTTTAATCCATGACATGACAGGGGGTATGAACATTCAGTACTTC
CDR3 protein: CASSLIHDMTGGMNIQYF

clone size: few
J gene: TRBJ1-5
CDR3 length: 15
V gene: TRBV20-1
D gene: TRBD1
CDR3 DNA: TGCAGTGCAACGGACAGGGTTAATAGCAATCAGCCCCAGCATTTT
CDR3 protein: CSATDRVNSNQPQHF

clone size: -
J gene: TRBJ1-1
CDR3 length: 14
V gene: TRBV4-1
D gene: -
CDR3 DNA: TGCGCCAGCAGCCCCATCCCGCCCGGGGAGGAAGCTTTCTTT
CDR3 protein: CASSPIPPGEEAFF

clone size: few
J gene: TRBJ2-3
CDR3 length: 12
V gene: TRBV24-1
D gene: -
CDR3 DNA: TGTGCCACCAGTGGGCGGGCCGATACGCAGTATTTT
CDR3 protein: CATSGRADTQYF

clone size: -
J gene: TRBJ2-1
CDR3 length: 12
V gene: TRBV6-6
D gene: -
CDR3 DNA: TGTGCCAGCAGTACAGGACAGCTCGAACAGTTCTTC
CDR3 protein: CASSTGQLEQFF

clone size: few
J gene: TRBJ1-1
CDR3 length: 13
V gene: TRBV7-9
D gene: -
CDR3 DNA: TGTGCCAGCAGCTGGGGACGGGACACTGAAGCTTTCTTT
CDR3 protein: CASSWGRDTEAFF

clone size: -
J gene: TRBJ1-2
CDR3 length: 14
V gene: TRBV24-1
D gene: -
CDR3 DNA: TGTGCCACCAGTCTGTCCGGGGGCGAGGGCGGCTACACCTTC
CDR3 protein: CATSLSGGEGGYTF

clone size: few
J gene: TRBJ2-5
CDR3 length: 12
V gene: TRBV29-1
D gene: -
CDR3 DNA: TGCAGCGTTGATAGGACAGAAGAGACCCAGTACTTC
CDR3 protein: CSVDRTEETQYF